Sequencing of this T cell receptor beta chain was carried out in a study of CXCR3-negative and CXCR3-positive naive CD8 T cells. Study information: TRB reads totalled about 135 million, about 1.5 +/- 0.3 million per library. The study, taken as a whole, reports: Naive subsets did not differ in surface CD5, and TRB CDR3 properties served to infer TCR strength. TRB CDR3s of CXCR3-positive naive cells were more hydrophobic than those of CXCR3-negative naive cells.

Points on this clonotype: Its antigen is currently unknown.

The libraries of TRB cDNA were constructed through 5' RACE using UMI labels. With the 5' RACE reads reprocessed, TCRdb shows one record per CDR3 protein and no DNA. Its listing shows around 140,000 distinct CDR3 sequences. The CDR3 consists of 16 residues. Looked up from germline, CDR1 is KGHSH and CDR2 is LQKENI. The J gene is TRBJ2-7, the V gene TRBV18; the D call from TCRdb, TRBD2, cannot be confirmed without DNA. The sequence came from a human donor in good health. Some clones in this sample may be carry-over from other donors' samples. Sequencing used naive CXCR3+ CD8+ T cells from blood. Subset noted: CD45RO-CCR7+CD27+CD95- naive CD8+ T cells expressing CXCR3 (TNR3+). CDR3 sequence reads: CASSPGARDPSYEQYF.